A single sample is the source of the 32 T cell receptor beta chains below, sequenced in a study of blood T cell repertoires in COVID-19. Sequencing was performed with immunoSEQ multiplex PCR; in TCRdb, only in-frame clones are kept and a portion is missing. Of roughly 480,000 clones listed, roughly 89% are singletons. The material sequenced was peripheral blood. The source is a man between 18 and 29 years old with COVID-19, enrolled during active disease.

The chain links TRBV3-1 (or the pseudogene TRBV3-2) to TRBJ2-7; D may be TRBD1 (6 bases). The germline gives CDR1 LGHDT, CDR2 YNNKEL (reference sequence). The CDR3 extends over 12 amino acids. V dropped 8 bases and J dropped 6 bases, with 14 bases sitting between them. CDR3 amino acids: CASGSGVGEQYF. The CDR3 DNA reads TGTGCCAGCGGTTCAGGGGTCGGCGAGCAGTACTTC.

The chain couples TRBV4-1 to TRBJ2-1, with 10 bases aligning to TRBD2. The V gene's germline CDR1 is MGHRA and CDR2 YSYEKL. With V trimmed by 4 bases and J by 2 bases, 2 bases remained unmatched. This CDR3 is 15 amino acids long. The DNA of the CDR3 is TGCGCCAGCAGCCGTACTAGCGGGACCTACAATGAGCAGTTCTTC. This codes for CASSRTSGTYNEQFF.

The chain has TRBV2 and TRBJ1-2; 7 bases agree with TRBD1. CDR3 length: 13 residues. Germline-derived CDR1 and CDR2 are SNHLY and FYNNEI. With V trimmed by 5 bases and J by 4 bases, 4 bases remained unmatched. The CDR3, as DNA: TGTGCCAGCAGTCGACAGGGAGCCTATGGCTACACCTTC. Translating it yields CASSRQGAYGYTF.

J is TRBJ2-1 and V is TRBV7-2, with 10 bases aligning to TRBD2. Germline V CDR1 and CDR2: SGHTA, FQGNSA. CDR3 length: 14 residues. Unmatched junction bases numbered 4, after V lost 8 bases and J lost 3 bases. The CDR3: CASATSGIYNEQFF. DNA of the CDR3: TGTGCCAGCGCCACTAGCGGGATCTACAATGAGCAGTTCTTC. Full variable domain (rest looked up from reference TRBV7-2 and TRBJ2-1): GAGVSQSPSNKVTEKGKDVELRCDPISGHTALYWYRQSLGQGLEFLIYFQGNSAPDKSGLPSDRFSAERTGGSVSTLTIQRTQQEDSAVYLCASATSGIYNEQFFGPGTRLTVL.

The rearrangement joins TRBV25-1 to TRBJ2-7; 8 bases are a match to TRBD2. This CDR3 comprises 14 residues. Germline V gene lookup returns CDR1 MGHDK and CDR2 SYGVNS. Germline trimming cut 3 bases from V and 4 bases from J; bases unmatched to any gene: 5. The CDR3 reads CASSDSGGIYEQYF. In DNA, the CDR3 is TGTGCCAGCAGTGACAGCGGGGGAATATACGAGCAGTACTTC.

This chain uses TRBV5-4 with TRBJ2-5; no definite D call. CDR1 is SGHNT, CDR2 YYREEE, per germline (reference sequence). The ends were cut back, 0 bases at V and 6 bases at J, with 9 bases in the middle. The CDR3 has 13 amino acids. Here the CDR3 DNA reads TGTGCCAGCAGCTTGGAAGCTGTGAAGACCCAGTACTTC. This sequence encodes CASSLEAVKTQYF. Looking up the rest from reference TRBV5-4 and TRBJ2-5 gives the full variable domain: ETGVTQSPTHLIKTRGQQVTLRCSSQSGHNTVSWYQQALGQGPQFIFQYYREEENGRGNFPPRFSGLQFPNYSSELNVNALELDDSALYLCASSLEAVKTQYFGPGTRLLVL.

The chain carries TRBV28 and TRBJ2-7, with 9 bases identical to TRBD1. V dropped 3 bases and J dropped 4; count of bases not matched to a gene: 4. Germline V CDR1 and CDR2: MDHEN, SYDVKM. The CDR3 totals 14 residues. DNA for the CDR3: TGTGCCAGCAGTTTCGACAGGGGGACTTACGAGCAGTACTTC. Its protein is CASSFDRGTYEQYF.

The chain's CDR3 is CASSLTPTDTDTQYF. The DNA for the CDR3 is TGTGCCAGCAGTTTAACCCCGACAGACACAGATACGCAGTATTTT. V is TRBV27 and J is TRBJ2-3, with a possible D match to TRBD1 (5 bases). Germline-derived CDR1 and CDR2 are MNHEY and SMNVEV (reference sequence). The CDR3 extends over 15 amino acids. V shed 2 bases and J shed 2 bases, with 11 bases lying between them.

V and J are TRBV25-1 and TRBJ2-7; 13 nucleotides agree with TRBD2. The CDR3 loop spans 17 amino acids. The germline CDR1 and CDR2 sequences are MGHDK and SYGVNS. The junction had 10 bases not matched to a gene; V was cut back by 3 bases and J by 5 bases. For the CDR3, the DNA is TGTGCCAGCAGTGATACGGGGACTAGCGGGATAATCAACGAGCAGTACTTC. It specifies CASSDTGTSGIINEQYF.

The sample holds one count of this clone. The V call is TRBV27, the J call TRBJ1-1; 8 bases fit TRBD1. The CDR3 extends over 15 amino acids. The germline V gene has CDR1 MNHEY and CDR2 SMNVEV (reference sequence). Trimming removed 6 bases from V and 1 base from J; junction bases left unmatched: 7. CDR3 amino acids: CASSYQGARNTEAFF. DNA of the CDR3: TGTGCCAGCAGCTACCAGGGGGCGAGGAACACTGAAGCTTTCTTT.

The sample holds one count of this clone. The chain has TRBV6-2 or TRBV6-3 and TRBJ1-5, with a weak D call TRBD1 (5 bases). Deletions cut 6 bases from V and 3 bases from J, with 18 bases between. This CDR3 has 16 residues. Germline CDR1 reads MNHEY; CDR2 reads SVGEGT. This CDR3 reads CASSPIAGVNNQPQHF. CDR3 sequence (DNA): TGTGCCAGCAGCCCTATCGCGGGGGTCAACAATCAGCCCCAGCATTTT.

The CDR3 protein is CASSLTGTGELFF. The DNA of the CDR3 is TGTGCCAGCAGCTTGACTGGTACCGGGGAGCTGTTTTTT. The genes are TRBV5-4 and TRBJ2-2; D gene uncertain. CDR3 length equals 13 residues. CDR1 and CDR2 (germline): SGHNT, YYREEE (reference sequence). V dropped 1 base and J dropped 5 bases, with 6 bases sitting between them.

The V gene is TRBV9, the J gene TRBJ2-5; 12 bases line up with TRBD2. CDR3 length: 16 amino acids. Germline CDR1 reads SGDLS; CDR2 reads YYNGEE. Trimming cost V 0 bases and J 1 base; bases outside gene matches: 1. This chain's CDR3 is CASSVGTSGAQETQYF. The CDR3 DNA is TGTGCCAGCAGCGTAGGGACTAGCGGGGCCCAAGAGACCCAGTACTTC.

The chain is built from TRBV19 and TRBJ2-3, with 14 positions matching TRBD2. Germline V gene sequence: CDR1 LNHDA, CDR2 SQIVND (reference sequence). With V trimmed by 4 bases and J by 4 bases, 7 bases remained unmatched. CDR3 size: 17 residues. The DNA of the CDR3 is TGTGCCAGTAGTAAGGGACTAGCGGGAGTCTCGGCAGATACGCAGTATTTT. Residues: CASSKGLAGVSADTQYF.

The chain recombines TRBV27 with TRBJ2-7; D may be TRBD2 (5 bases). The CDR3 runs to 14 residues. Germline V gene sequence: CDR1 MNHEY, CDR2 SMNVEV (reference sequence). Trimming stripped 2 bases from V and 4 bases from J, with 12 bases between. For the CDR3, the DNA is TGTGCCAGCAGTTTAGGGTGGGGAGTTTACGAGCAGTACTTC. Residues: CASSLGWGVYEQYF.

The rearrangement joins TRBV12-3 or TRBV12-4 to TRBJ1-2; a possible D gene is TRBD1 (6 bases). The CDR3 is 13 residues long. Trimming left V 5 bases short and J 4 bases short, with 11 bases between. Here the CDR3 DNA reads TGTGCCAGCAGTCAACAGGGCTCCTATGGCTACACCTTC. Residues: CASSQQGSYGYTF.

The J gene is TRBJ1-1, the V gene TRBV24-1; D possibly corresponds to TRBD1 (5 bases). Trimming removed 3 bases at V and 12 bases at J, with 13 bases between. The CDR3 runs 12 residues. Germline V gene lookup returns CDR1 KGHDR and CDR2 SFDVKD. The DNA for the CDR3 is TGTGCCACCAGTGATGGGGCGGGGCCCCCTTTCTTT. This sequence encodes CATSDGAGPPFF.

The genes are TRBV9 and TRBJ2-7; the D gene is possibly TRBD2 (5 bases). Trimming shortened V by 5 bases and J by 4 bases, and 19 bases separated the two germline ends. This CDR3 contains 15 residues. In germline, CDR1 is SGDLS, CDR2 YYNGEE. CDR3 bases: TGTGCCAGCAGTGACCGAGCCGGGAACCATTACGAGCAGTACTTC. As protein: CASSDRAGNHYEQYF.

The chain uses TRBV2 and TRBJ2-1, with 13 positions matching TRBD2. Germline V CDR1 and CDR2: SNHLY, FYNNEI. V was pared by 7 bases and J by 9 bases, with 6 bases of the junction left unmatched. This CDR3 is 14 amino acids long. The CDR3 sequence: CASNGLAGEGEQFF. CDR3 DNA: TGTGCCAGCAACGGACTAGCGGGAGAGGGTGAGCAGTTCTTC.

The chain is built from TRBV5-6 and TRBJ2-3; 9 bases are a match to TRBD2. The CDR3 has 16 residues. After removal of 0 bases from V and 5 bases from J, the junction contained 7 bases not matched to a gene. Germline CDR1 is SGHDT and CDR2 is YYEEEE. The CDR3 region is CASSLALAGFLDTQYF. DNA for the CDR3: TGTGCCAGCAGCTTGGCGCTAGCGGGGTTCCTAGATACGCAGTATTTT.

The chain is built from TRBV6-2 or TRBV6-3 and TRBJ1-3; D may be TRBD1 (6 bases). This CDR3 is built from 17 residues. Germline-derived CDR1 and CDR2 are MNHEY and SVGEGT. Trimming removed 0 bases at V and 0 bases at J, with 12 bases between. In DNA form, the CDR3 reads TGTGCCAGCAGTTACTCGACACAGGGCAGCTCTGGAAACACCATATATTTT. This gives the protein CASSYSTQGSSGNTIYF.

Details on this clone: The same CDR3 can be traced to other DNA sequences in this sample. The chain links TRBV7-9 to TRBJ2-5; D gene uncertain. Germline CDR1 is SEHNR and CDR2 is FQNEAQ (reference sequence). Trimming took off 2 bases at V and 5 bases at J, with 3 bases between the two ends. The CDR3 extends over 11 amino acids. The CDR3 is CASSLLETQYF. CDR3 DNA: TGTGCCAGCAGCTTACTGGAGACCCAGTACTTC.

This rearrangement joins TRBV6-5 to TRBJ2-1; D may be TRBD2 (8 bases). V was clipped by 7 bases and J by 5 bases, with 18 bases between them. CDR1 and CDR2 (germline): MNHEY, SVGAGI. This CDR3 is built from 15 residues. The CDR3 protein is CASKRGLAGDNEQFF. Written as DNA, the CDR3 is TGTGCCAGCAAGAGGGGGCTAGCGGGTGACAATGAGCAGTTCTTC.

This clone is a singleton in its sample. The rearrangement joins TRBV7-2 to TRBJ2-3, with D hard to call. The germline V gene has CDR1 SGHTA and CDR2 FQGNSA. This CDR3 is 15 amino acids long. V was trimmed by 1 base and J by 2 bases, leaving 10 bases between them. CDR3 sequence (DNA): TGTGCCAGCAGCTTAGTGGCGGATTACACAGATACGCAGTATTTT. Protein sequence: CASSLVADYTDTQYF.

V is TRBV27 and J is TRBJ2-7; a possible D gene is TRBD1 (5 bases). Trimming stripped 8 bases from V and 0 bases from J, with 14 bases between. Germline lookup yields CDR1 MNHEY and CDR2 SMNVEV (reference sequence). The CDR3 is 14 amino acids. The chain's CDR3 is CASARQRSSYEQYF. The CDR3 nucleotides read TGTGCCAGCGCAAGACAGAGAAGCTCCTACGAGCAGTACTTC.

CDR3 in DNA: TGTGCCAGCAGTGATGTTAGCGGGGGGACCTACGAGCAGTACTTC. Amino acid sequence: CASSDVSGGTYEQYF. The rearrangement uses TRBV6-1 and TRBJ2-7, with 10 bases that match TRBD2. The CDR3 sequence is 15 residues long. Germline V CDR1 and CDR2: MNHNS, SASEGT. Trimming cost V 3 bases and J 2 bases; bases outside gene matches: 4.

The gene calls are TRBV19 and TRBJ2-3; 11 bases line up with TRBD2. Losses at the gene ends were 6 bases for V and 2 bases for J; bases not matched to a gene: 4. The CDR3 runs to 15 residues. Looked up from germline, CDR1 is LNHDA and CDR2 is SQIVND (reference sequence). The CDR3, as DNA: TGTGCCAGTAGACGACTAGCGGGGTACACAGATACGCAGTATTTT. This sequence encodes CASRRLAGYTDTQYF. The whole variable domain, filled in from reference TRBV19 and TRBJ2-3, reads DGGITQSPKYLFRKEGQNVTLSCEQNLNHDAMYWYRQDPGQGLRLIYYSQIVNDFQKGDIAEGYSVSREKKESFPLTVTSAQKNPTAFYLCASRRLAGYTDTQYFGPGTRLTVL.

This sequence joins TRBV7-9 and TRBJ2-3, with D possibly matching TRBD1 (5 bases). CDR3 length: 13 amino acids. V lost 6 bases, J lost 6 bases, and 13 bases lay in between. Germline CDR1 reads SEHNR; CDR2 reads FQNEAQ (reference sequence). For the CDR3, the DNA is TGTGCCAGCAGAAGGACATCCAAGGATACGCAGTATTTT. Its translation: CASRRTSKDTQYF.

In this sample, this clone turned up a few times. The J gene is TRBJ2-5, the V gene TRBV7-8, with TRBD1 identical over 9 bases. Per the germline V gene, CDR1 is SGHVS and CDR2 is FQNEAQ. The J segment lost 6 bases and the V segment lost 9 bases, leaving 17 bases of the junction unmatched. The CDR3 totals 16 residues. CDR3 region: CARRQPGTGTGKTQYF. CDR3 coding DNA: TGTGCCAGAAGACAACCCGGGACAGGGACTGGGAAGACCCAGTACTTC.

The rearrangement uses TRBV3-1 (or the pseudogene TRBV3-2) and TRBJ2-5; the match to TRBD2 covers 13 bases. Germline lookup yields CDR1 LGHDT and CDR2 YNNKEL (reference sequence). The CDR3 has 16 residues. The trim removed 4 bases at V and 5 bases at J, leaving 7 bases unmatched. CDR3 residues: CASSPTSGGAIETQYF. CDR3 coding DNA: TGTGCCAGCAGCCCTACTAGCGGGGGGGCCATTGAGACCCAGTACTTC.

In DNA, the CDR3 is TGTGCCAGCAGTGAATTGTGGGCGGCTTTCTTT. Residues: CASSELWAAFF. The V call is TRBV25-1, the J call TRBJ1-1; no clear D gene. The CDR3 runs 11 residues. Trimming shortened V by 1 base and J by 11 bases, and 8 bases separated the two germline ends. Germline-derived CDR1 and CDR2 are MGHDK and SYGVNS.

V is TRBV18 and J is TRBJ1-1, with TRBD1 matching over 8 bases. CDR1 and CDR2 (germline): KGHSH, LQKENI. Losses at the gene ends were 2 bases for V and 4 bases for J; bases not matched to a gene: 9. The CDR3 has 16 residues. CDR3 sequence: CASSPWAGGDITEAFF. DNA of the CDR3: TGTGCCAGCTCACCATGGGCAGGGGGCGATATCACTGAAGCTTTCTTT.